This TCR beta chain was found in a study of regulatory T cells in long-lasting Graves disease. Across the whole study: Newly diagnosed Graves' patients took antithyroid drugs under 3 months. General study results and limits: Persistent Graves' patients showed less TCR diversity than newly diagnosed patients showed. Clonotypes that were public and shared totalled about 2,500 in persistent patients versus 800 to 1,000 in new patients.

Combining iRepertoire HTBI primers with Arm-PCR of CDR3 regions, the authors built TCR beta libraries. In TCRdb, the multiplex PCR reads were re-called with MiXCR into one record per CDR3 protein. Of 250,000 or so distinct CDR3 sequences in the sample, around 21% are singletons; the top ten hold around 13%. As to time point: newly diagnosed GD, antithyroid drugs for less than 3 months. The TCR library was made from RNA that had been extracted from PBMCs in TRIzol. The germline V gene has CDR1 LGHNA and CDR2 YNFKEQ. This CDR3 is 17 amino acids long. V shed 4 bases and J 2 bases; nucleotides not matched to a gene: 8. Of note for this clonotype: As yet, its antigen is unknown.

This sample comprised peripheral blood mononuclear cells (PBMCs), obtained at new diagnosis, from a patient treated with antithyroid drugs. This chain uses TRBV4-2 with TRBJ2-2; 9 nucleotides match TRBD2. This receptor was identified in a female donor with Graves disease. CDR3 region: CASSLGAGGPNTGELFF. The CDR3 coding sequence is TGTGCCAGCAGCCTCGGGGCGGGGGGGCCCAACACCGGGGAGCTGTTTTTT.